This TCR beta chain was sequenced during a study of blood T cell repertoires in COVID-19. In the study overall: Whether acute or convalescent, the COVID-19 samples came from the United States, Italy and Spain. Sample material is recorded as cDNA or gDNA derived from T cells, B-cell-depleted T cells, or PBMCs.

Original analysis: Reference gene primer amplification yielded estimated nucleated cell counts. Sequencing was performed with immunoSEQ multiplex PCR; in TCRdb, only in-frame clones are kept and a portion is missing. V, J and clone size derive from that table, while D and trimming were established from the DNA sequence. This table has roughly 200,000 clones, 88% appearing once. The specimen was peripheral blood. This TCR derives from a man between 18 and 29 years old with active or convalescent COVID-19.

The CDR3 DNA is TGTGCCACCCAATCGTCGGTGTCCAACACCGGGGAGCTGTTTTTT. Residues: CATQSSVSNTGELFF. The chain is built from TRBV2 and TRBJ2-2; D not resolved. The germline V gene encodes CDR1 SNHLY and CDR2 FYNNEI. This CDR3 comprises 15 residues. Trimming removed 10 bases at V and 2 bases at J, with 17 bases between. The full variable domain, in which reference TRBV2 and TRBJ2-2 provide the parts outside the CDR3, is EPEVTQTPSHQVTQMGQEVILRCVPISNHLYFYWYRQILGQKVEFLVSFYNNEISEKSEIFDDQFSVERPDGSNFTLKIRSTKLEDSAMYFCATQSSVSNTGELFFGEGSRLTVL.